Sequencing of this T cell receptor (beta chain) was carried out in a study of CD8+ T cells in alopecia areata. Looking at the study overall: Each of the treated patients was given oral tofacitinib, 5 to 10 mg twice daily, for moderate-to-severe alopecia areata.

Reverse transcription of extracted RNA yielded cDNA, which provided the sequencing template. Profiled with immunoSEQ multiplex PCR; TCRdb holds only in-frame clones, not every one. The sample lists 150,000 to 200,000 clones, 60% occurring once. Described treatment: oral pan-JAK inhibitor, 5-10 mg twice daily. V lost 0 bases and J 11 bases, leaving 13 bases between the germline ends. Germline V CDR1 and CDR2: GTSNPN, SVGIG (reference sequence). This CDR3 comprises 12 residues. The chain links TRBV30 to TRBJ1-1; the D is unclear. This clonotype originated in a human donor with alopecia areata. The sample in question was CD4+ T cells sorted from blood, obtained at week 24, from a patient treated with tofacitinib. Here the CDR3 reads CAWSVFPRMAFF. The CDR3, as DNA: TGTGCCTGGAGTGTTTTCCCGAGGATGGCTTTCTTT.